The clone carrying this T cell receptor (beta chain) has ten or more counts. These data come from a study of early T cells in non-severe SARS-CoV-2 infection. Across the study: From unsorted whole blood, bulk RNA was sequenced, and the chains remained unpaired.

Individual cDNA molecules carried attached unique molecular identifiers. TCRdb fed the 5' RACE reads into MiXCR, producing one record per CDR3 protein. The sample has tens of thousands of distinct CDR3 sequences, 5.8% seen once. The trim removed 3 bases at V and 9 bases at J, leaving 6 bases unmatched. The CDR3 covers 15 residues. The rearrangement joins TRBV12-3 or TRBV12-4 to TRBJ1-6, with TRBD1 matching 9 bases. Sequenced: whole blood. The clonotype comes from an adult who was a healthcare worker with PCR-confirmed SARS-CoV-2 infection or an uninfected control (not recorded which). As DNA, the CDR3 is TGTGCCAGCAGTTTTTTGGACAGGGGCCGTTCACCCCTCCACTTT. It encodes CASSFLDRGRSPLHF.